Listed here are 26 T cell receptor beta chains from one sample, sequenced in a study of PD-L1 blockade in urothelial cancer. Sample time point: peripheral blood 6 weeks after treatment start. TCRdb keeps only in-frame clones here, not all; method: immunoSEQ multiplex PCR. The sample yields 120,000 or so clones, around 88% seen once. Source: PBMCs, taken around atezolizumab (anti-PD-L1) treatment. The receptor set was obtained from a man between 45 and 60 years old with urothelial cancer.

Only a few counts were recorded for this clone. The V gene is TRBV2, the J gene TRBJ2-7, with D perhaps matching TRBD2 (6 bases). The CDR3 runs to 16 residues. Trimming shortened V by 6 bases and J by 3 bases, and 21 bases separated the two germline ends. CDR1 and CDR2 (germline): SNHLY, FYNNEI. CDR3 loop: CASSLGGGSGHYEQYF. In DNA, the CDR3 is TGTGCCAGCAGCCTCGGTGGGGGTAGCGGCCACTACGAGCAGTACTTC.

CDR3 sequence reads: CASSLGRRGGALASQYF. CDR3 DNA sequence: TGTGCCAGCAGCTTAGGTAGACGGGGGGGAGCCTTGGCATCGCAGTATTTT. The chain couples TRBV7-2 to TRBJ2-3; 8 bases align to TRBD2. Germline V CDR1 and CDR2: SGHTA, FQGNSA. The CDR3 sequence is 17 residues long. With V trimmed by 1 base and J by 10 bases, 16 bases remained unmatched.

The J gene is TRBJ2-7, the V gene TRBV4-1, with 12 bases identical to TRBD2. CDR3 size: 15 residues. V shed 1 base, J shed 2 bases, and the junction held 0 bases outside the gene matches. Germline loops: CDR1 MGHRA, CDR2 YSYEKL. In DNA, the CDR3 is TGCGCCAGCAGCCAAGGGACTAGCGGGACCTACGAGCAGTACTTC. Translated: CASSQGTSGTYEQYF.

The chain recombines TRBV27 with TRBJ1-1; the D is unclear. This CDR3 spans 13 amino acids. Germline values: CDR1 MNHEY, CDR2 SMNVEV (reference sequence). Trimming left V 2 bases short and J 2 bases short, with 6 bases between. The CDR3 nucleotides are TGTGCCAGCAGTTTACAGCGAAACACTGAAGCTTTCTTT. Protein: CASSLQRNTEAFF.

The chain carries TRBV9 and TRBJ2-1; 7 positions match TRBD2. Germline-derived CDR1 and CDR2 are SGDLS and YYNGEE. The J segment lost 5 bases and the V segment lost 1 base, leaving 0 bases of the junction unmatched. This CDR3 has 13 amino acids. The CDR3 coding sequence is TGTGCCAGCAGCGTACTAGCGGACAATGAGCAGTTCTTC. Its protein is CASSVLADNEQFF.

V and J are TRBV19 and TRBJ1-5, with D possibly matching TRBD1 (6 bases). Germline lookup yields CDR1 LNHDA and CDR2 SQIVND (reference sequence). CDR3 length: 13 amino acids. Trimming left V 9 bases short and J 5 bases short, with 14 bases between. In DNA form, the CDR3 reads TGTGCCAGCGCTACTACAGGGTATCAGCCCCAGCATTTT. Protein sequence: CASATTGYQPQHF.

The chain employs TRBV7-9 and TRBJ2-7; 8 bases are shared with TRBD2. The CDR3 runs to 16 residues. V trimming: 5 bases; J trimming: 5 bases; junction bases outside the gene matches: 14. Germline V gene sequence: CDR1 SEHNR, CDR2 FQNEAQ (reference sequence). CDR3 region: CASSRVSRGRFHEQYF. DNA of the CDR3: TGTGCCAGCAGCCGGGTTTCTCGCGGGAGGTTCCACGAGCAGTACTTC. Supplemented by reference TRBV7-9 and TRBJ2-7, the full variable domain reads DTGVSQNPRHKITKRGQNVTFRCDPISEHNRLYWYRQTLGQGPEFLTYFQNEAQLEKSRLLSDRFSAERPKGSFSTLEIQRTEQGDSAMYLCASSRVSRGRFHEQYFGPGTRLTVT.

The genes are TRBV5-1 and TRBJ2-7, with 11 bases that match TRBD2. This CDR3 contains 14 residues. CDR1 is SGHRS and CDR2 is YFSETQ in the germline V gene. The J segment lost 2 bases and the V segment lost 4 bases, leaving 2 bases of the junction unmatched. The CDR3 DNA is TGCGCCAGCAGCGGGGGACTAGCGGCCTACGAGCAGTACTTC. Translated, it gives CASSGGLAAYEQYF.

This chain joins TRBV18 and TRBJ2-2; the D is unclear. V lost 2 bases and J 5 bases, leaving 12 bases between the germline ends. This CDR3 contains 15 residues. CDR1 and CDR2 (germline): KGHSH, LQKENI. DNA of the CDR3: TGTGCCAGCTCACCAGTGGCAGGTGCGACCGGGGAGCTGTTTTTT. This sequence encodes CASSPVAGATGELFF.

The rearrangement joins TRBV5-6 to TRBJ2-3, with 11 nucleotides matching TRBD1. Germline V gene data show CDR1 as SGHDT and CDR2 as YYEEEE. The CDR3 length is 15 residues. Losses at the gene ends were 4 bases for V and 4 bases for J; bases not matched to a gene: 5. CDR3 region: CASSGTGGISDTQYF. DNA of the CDR3: TGTGCCAGCAGCGGGACAGGGGGTATCTCAGATACGCAGTATTTT.

V usage is TRBV5-1 and J usage is TRBJ1-4; D gene uncertain. Looked up from germline, CDR1 is SGHRS and CDR2 is YFSETQ. The CDR3 has 13 amino acids. V was trimmed by 3 bases and J by 8 bases, leaving 11 bases between them. CDR3 sequence: CASSSGGGEKLFF. The CDR3, as DNA: TGCGCCAGCAGCTCGGGAGGAGGGGAAAAACTGTTTTTT.

The chain recombines TRBV7-9 with TRBJ2-1, with TRBD2 matching 7 bases. This CDR3 spans 15 amino acids. Germline V CDR1 and CDR2: SEHNR, FQNEAQ (reference sequence). V dropped 3 bases and J dropped 5; count of bases not matched to a gene: 7. The CDR3 region is CASSFSLAADNEQFF. The CDR3, as DNA: TGTGCCAGCAGCTTTAGTCTAGCGGCGGACAATGAGCAGTTCTTC.

The chain uses TRBV18 and TRBJ2-5, with D perhaps matching TRBD1 (5 bases). The CDR3 runs 14 residues. Germline CDR1 is KGHSH and CDR2 is LQKENI. V was shortened by 2 bases and J by 2 bases, with 9 bases between the two germline ends. The CDR3 loop reads CASSPKGLQETQYF. Written as DNA, the CDR3 is TGTGCCAGCTCACCAAAGGGGCTTCAAGAGACCCAGTACTTC.

This clone was detected once. V usage is TRBV30 and J usage is TRBJ1-2; maybe TRBD1 (5 bases). This CDR3 is 13 amino acids long. CDR1 is GTSNPN, CDR2 SVGIG, per germline (reference sequence). With 6 bases removed from V and 3 bases from J, the gap between germline ends came to 14 bases. This CDR3 is CACRGNKDYGYTF. Written as DNA, the CDR3 is TGTGCCTGCCGGGGGAACAAAGACTATGGCTACACCTTC.

V gene TRBV15 combines with J gene TRBJ2-7, with a weak D call TRBD1 (5 bases). CDR3 size: 15 residues. V was trimmed by 5 bases and J by 1 base, leaving 15 bases between them. Germline-derived CDR1 and CDR2 are LNHNV and YYDKDF (reference sequence). CDR3 sequence reads: CATSADSVGSYEQYF. The CDR3, as DNA: TGTGCCACCAGCGCCGACAGCGTGGGATCCTACGAGCAGTACTTC.

This clone has ten or more counts. V gene TRBV27 combines with J gene TRBJ2-1; TRBD2 aligns across 10 bases. V lost 3 bases, J lost 6 bases, and 5 bases stayed unmatched. Per germline, CDR1 MNHEY and CDR2 SMNVEV (reference sequence). The CDR3 totals 15 residues. This CDR3 reads CASSFGSGGLNEQFF. Here the CDR3 DNA reads TGTGCCAGCAGTTTTGGTAGCGGGGGGCTCAATGAGCAGTTCTTC.

This clone was seen a few times. V usage is TRBV28 and J usage is TRBJ2-1; 7 nucleotides match TRBD2. This CDR3 has 14 residues. The trim removed 5 bases at V and 4 bases at J, leaving 5 bases unmatched. Germline CDR1 MDHEN, CDR2 SYDVKM. The CDR3 bases are TGTGCCAGCAGTATTAGCGGGCCTTACAATGAGCAGTTCTTC. Encoded protein: CASSISGPYNEQFF.

There are a few counts of this clone. V usage is TRBV28 and J usage is TRBJ2-7, with D hard to call. This CDR3 comprises 12 residues. Germline-derived CDR1 and CDR2 are MDHEN and SYDVKM. The V end was cut by 4 bases, the J end by 6 bases, with 10 bases between. The CDR3 is CASSSPRSEQYF. CDR3 in DNA: TGTGCCAGCAGTTCCCCCAGAAGCGAGCAGTACTTC.

The gene calls are TRBV7-9 and TRBJ2-1; unclear D gene. This CDR3 region has 14 residues. CDR1 and CDR2 from the germline V gene are SEHNR and FQNEAQ (reference sequence). Trimming pared 3 bases from V and 0 bases from J, leaving 6 bases between. CDR3 DNA: TGTGCCAGCAGCTTCGAGGCCTCCTACAATGAGCAGTTCTTC. Translation: CASSFEASYNEQFF.

CDR3 in DNA: TGTGCCAGCAGCTTAGCGTCGGGCCAGGGCGGGGAGCTGTTTTTT. Its translation: CASSLASGQGGELFF. V and J are TRBV7-6 and TRBJ2-2; a possible D gene is TRBD1 (5 bases). V dropped 0 bases and J dropped 7 bases, with 12 bases sitting between them. The CDR3 length is 15 residues. CDR1 is SGHVS, CDR2 FNYEAQ, per germline.

This chain uses TRBV29-1 with TRBJ2-7; TRBD1 is a possible D gene (5 bases). Trimming stripped 7 bases from V and 1 base from J, with 11 bases between. CDR3 length: 12 amino acids. Germline CDR1 SQVTM, CDR2 ANQGSEA. The CDR3 DNA sequence: TGCAGCGCAAAAGACAGATCCTACGAGCAGTACTTC. Its protein product is CSAKDRSYEQYF.

This chain uses TRBV6-5 with TRBJ2-5; possibly TRBD1 for D (6 bases). Germline CDR1 is MNHEY and CDR2 is SVGAGI. V dropped 2 bases and J dropped 4 bases, with 17 bases sitting between them. The CDR3 runs 16 residues. CDR3 in amino acids: CASSYGGVGRGETQYF. CDR3 sequence (DNA): TGTGCCAGCAGTTACGGCGGCGTTGGCAGGGGAGAGACCCAGTACTTC.

The rearrangement joins TRBV11-2 to TRBJ1-3; 7 bases line up with TRBD1. The germline gives CDR1 SGHAT, CDR2 FQNNGV. CDR3 length: 15 amino acids. With V trimmed by 3 bases and J by 0 bases, 2 bases remained unmatched. DNA of the CDR3: TGTGCCAGCAGCTTCAACAGGGGCTCTGGAAACACCATATATTTT. It is translated as CASSFNRGSGNTIYF.

This sequence joins TRBV19 and TRBJ1-5, with a tentative D call TRBD1 (6 bases). The CDR3 loop spans 17 amino acids. V was cut by 7 bases and J by 6 bases, with 25 bases left in between. CDR1 and CDR2 (germline): LNHDA, SQIVND (reference sequence). The CDR3 DNA is TGTGCCAGTATCCGTTACGGAACAGGGAGATTCAGTCAGCCCCAGCATTTT. Translation: CASIRYGTGRFSQPQHF.

This clone turned up a few times. The chain is built from TRBV19 and TRBJ2-2; D is undetermined. This CDR3 comprises 14 residues. Trimming removed 5 bases at V and 2 bases at J, with 9 bases between. The V gene's germline CDR1 is LNHDA and CDR2 SQIVND (reference sequence). CDR3 region: CASSVTSNTGELFF. In DNA form, the CDR3 reads TGTGCCAGTAGTGTCACAAGTAACACCGGGGAGCTGTTTTTT.

The chain joins TRBV30 to TRBJ2-5; 8 bases line up with TRBD2. CDR3 size: 15 residues. The trim removed 0 bases at V and 0 bases at J, leaving 3 bases unmatched. The germline CDR1 and CDR2 sequences are GTSNPN and SVGIG (reference sequence). CDR3 nucleotides: TGTGCCTGGAGTGTAGGAGCGGGGGACCAAGAGACCCAGTACTTC. This codes for CAWSVGAGDQETQYF. Drawing the rest from reference TRBV30 and TRBJ2-5, the complete variable domain is SQTIHQWPATLVQPVGSPLSLECTVEGTSNPNLYWYRQAAGRGLQLLFYSVGIGQISSEVPQNLSASRPQDRQFILSSKKLLLSDSGFYLCAWSVGAGDQETQYFGPGTRLLVL.